One sample yielded the 23 T cell receptor beta chains listed below, sequenced in a study of breast tumors, draining lymph nodes, adjacent tissues. TCRdb reprocessed the multiplex PCR reads with MiXCR, giving one entry per CDR3 protein. Of some 22,000 distinct CDR3 sequences in the sample, around 40% were seen once. Sequenced sample: breast tumor tissue. The receptors were sampled from a female donor with breast cancer. Some clones in this sample may be carry-over from other donors' samples.

This clonotype was counted many times. This chain uses TRBV7-6 with TRBJ2-5; D is undetermined. This CDR3 contains 14 residues. V gave up 5 bases and J gave up 2 bases, with 12 bases separating them. Germline values: CDR1 SGHVS, CDR2 FNYEAQ. The chain's CDR3 is CASSPSSLQETQYF. CDR3 in DNA: TGTGCCAGCAGCCCCTCAAGCCTTCAAGAGACCCAGTACTTC.

This clonotype appeared many times. V gene TRBV7-2 combines with J gene TRBJ2-3, with D tentatively TRBD2 (6 bases). CDR3 length: 13 residues. CDR1 and CDR2 (germline): SGHTA, FQGNSA. V dropped 5 bases and J dropped 4 bases, with 10 bases sitting between them. This chain's CDR3 is CASSRLVADTQYF. CDR3 DNA: TGTGCCAGCAGCCGACTAGTAGCAGATACGCAGTATTTT.

This sequence joins TRBV18 and TRBJ2-2; D perhaps matches TRBD1 (6 bases). The germline CDR1 and CDR2 sequences are KGHSH and LQKENI. Trimming cost V 3 bases and J 2 bases, with 19 bases left between them. The CDR3 sequence is 18 residues long. CDR3 nucleotide sequence: TGTGCCAGCTCACCGCCAACGACAAGGGGGTTTAACACCGGGGAGCTGTTTTTT. It is translated as CASSPPTTRGFNTGELFF.

Details on this clonotype: With a much larger clone just one base away, this may be a read error. V is TRBV5-1 and J is TRBJ2-1; D not resolved. Trimming pared 2 bases from V and 12 bases from J, leaving 15 bases between. CDR1 and CDR2 (germline): SGHRS, YFSETQ. The CDR3 contains 13 residues. The CDR3 bases are TGCGCCAGCAGCTTCCGGGTCGCCGTTGGGCAGTTCTTC. Translating gives CASSFRVAVGQFF.

This clonotype was observed many times. This chain uses TRBV4-1 with TRBJ1-2, with D maybe TRBD1 (5 bases). The length of the CDR3 is 14 residues. Trimming took 1 base from V and 5 from J, leaving 11 bases between them. CDR1 and CDR2 from the germline V gene are MGHRA and YSYEKL. CDR3 DNA: TGCGCCAGCAGCCAAGCCACGGGGGTATATGGCTACACCTTC. Translated, it gives CASSQATGVYGYTF.

This clonotype turned up a few times. The rearrangement joins TRBV7-9 to TRBJ2-2, with 14 bases lining up with TRBD2. Germline V gene lookup returns CDR1 SEHNR and CDR2 FQNEAQ (reference sequence). The CDR3 sequence is 14 residues long. Trimming at V came to 10 bases and at J to 7 bases, leaving 5 bases not matched to a gene. CDR3 sequence: CATGLAGEDGELFF. The CDR3, as DNA: TGTGCCACGGGACTAGCGGGGGAAGACGGGGAGCTGTTTTTT. Full variable domain (rest looked up from reference TRBV7-9 and TRBJ2-2): DTGVSQNPRHKITKRGQNVTFRCDPISEHNRLYWYRQTLGQGPEFLTYFQNEAQLEKSRLLSDRFSAERPKGSFSTLEIQRTEQGDSAMYLCATGLAGEDGELFFGEGSRLTVL.

V usage is TRBV3-1 and J usage is TRBJ2-5; tentative D call: TRBD2 (5 bases). The CDR3 consists of 14 residues. The germline V gene encodes CDR1 LGHDT and CDR2 YNNKEL (reference sequence). V was trimmed by 5 bases and J by 5 bases, leaving 15 bases between them. The CDR3 sequence is CASSLVGGQETQYF. In DNA, the CDR3 is TGTGCCAGCAGCTTGGTAGGAGGCCAGGAGACCCAGTACTTC.

This sequence joins TRBV20-1 and TRBJ1-6; weak D call: TRBD1 (5 bases). The germline V gene encodes CDR1 DFQATT and CDR2 SNEGSKA (reference sequence). Trimming removed 2 bases from V and 8 bases from J, with 19 bases in between. CDR3 length equals 16 residues. The CDR3 sequence: CSARSRSGTVYSPLHF. CDR3 nucleotides: TGCAGTGCTAGATCCCGCTCCGGGACTGTGTATTCACCCCTCCACTTT.

The V call is TRBV12-3 or TRBV12-4, the J call TRBJ1-1; D is unclear. This CDR3 contains 15 residues. The V end lost 3 bases, the J end lost 5 bases, and 16 bases lay between the germline ends. The CDR3 DNA reads TGTGCCAGCAGTTTGTCGGGCGCCGTCTTGACTGAAGCTTTCTTT. As protein: CASSLSGAVLTEAFF.

The sample holds many counts of this clonotype. The chain joins TRBV10-2 to TRBJ1-2; D ambiguous. Germline V CDR1 and CDR2: WSHSY, SAAADI. Trimming shortened V by 3 bases and J by 5 bases, and 10 bases separated the two germline ends. CDR3 size: 13 residues. The CDR3 nucleotides read TGCGCCAGCAGTGACGGGTTCCAGTATGGCTACACCTTC. Translation: CASSDGFQYGYTF.

In this sample, this clonotype is medium-sized (0.01 to 0.1%). V and J are TRBV15 and TRBJ2-3, with D possibly TRBD2 on 6 matching bases. Germline values: CDR1 LNHNV, CDR2 YYDKDF (reference sequence). The ends were cut back, 3 bases at V and 0 bases at J, with 13 bases in the middle. The CDR3 is made up of 16 amino acids. In nucleotides, the CDR3 is TGTGCCACCAGCAGGTTAGCGGAGACTAGCACAGATACGCAGTATTTT. It specifies CATSRLAETSTDTQYF.

This rearrangement joins TRBV12-3 or TRBV12-4 to TRBJ2-3, with 8 positions matching TRBD1. Germline trimming cut 4 bases from V and 2 bases from J; bases unmatched to any gene: 17. The CDR3 spans 19 residues. The CDR3 reads CASSSPPGWTGSLTDTQYF. CDR3 DNA sequence: TGTGCCAGCAGTTCCCCCCCTGGCTGGACAGGGAGCCTCACAGATACGCAGTATTTT.

The rearrangement links TRBV5-1 to TRBJ1-4, with 7 bases lining up with TRBD1. The CDR3 consists of 15 residues. Germline loops: CDR1 SGHRS, CDR2 YFSETQ. With V trimmed by 4 bases and J by 2 bases, 5 bases remained unmatched. This CDR3 is CASSRQGSTNEKLFF. The CDR3 nucleotides read TGCGCCAGCAGCAGACAGGGATCCACTAATGAAAAACTGTTTTTT.

This clonotype was seen a handful of times. The V gene is TRBV18, the J gene TRBJ1-2, with D maybe TRBD1 (6 bases). The length of the CDR3 is 12 residues. The V end was cut by 6 bases, the J end by 11 bases, with 16 bases between. Germline values: CDR1 KGHSH, CDR2 LQKENI. For the CDR3, the DNA is TGTGCCAGCTCGTTAGGACAGTCACTTTACACCTTC. This sequence encodes CASSLGQSLYTF. The full variable domain, rest sourced from reference TRBV18 and TRBJ1-2, is NAGVMQNPRHLVRRRGQEARLRCSPMKGHSHVYWYRQLPEEGLKFMVYLQKENIIDESGMPKERFSAEFPKEGPSILRIQQVVRGDSAAYFCASSLGQSLYTFGSGTRLTVV.

With regard to this clonotype: A junction boundary mismatches the germline segment, possibly from a read error. The chain links TRBV5-1 to TRBJ2-3, with D tentatively TRBD2 (6 bases). The CDR3 totals 16 residues. Germline V CDR1 and CDR2: SGHRS, YFSETQ. The CDR3 DNA reads as TGTGCCAGCAGCCTGCAAGGGACTGGGGGTACAGATACGCAGTATTTT. It translates to CASSLQGTGGTDTQYF.

V and J are TRBV7-2 and TRBJ2-5; tentatively, D is TRBD2 (7 bases). V gave up 1 base and J gave up 7 bases, with 10 bases separating them. This CDR3 is built from 13 residues. CDR1 and CDR2 from the germline V gene are SGHTA and FQGNSA. The CDR3 here is CASSLGGGGTQYF. DNA of the CDR3: TGTGCCAGCAGCTTAGGGGGGGGCGGGACCCAGTACTTC.

Judged by abundance, this clonotype is medium-sized. The chain employs TRBV20-1 and TRBJ1-6; no definite D call. CDR3 length: 13 residues. Trimming took off 3 bases at V and 9 bases at J, with 12 bases between the two ends. Germline V CDR1 and CDR2: DFQATT, SNEGSKA (reference sequence). The CDR3 coding sequence is TGCAGTGCTAGTGTAGGTGGTCCTTCACCCCTCCACTTT. This translates into CSASVGGPSPLHF.

This clonotype was found many times. The CDR3 loop is CASSQVKASYEQYF. CDR3 DNA: TGCGCCAGCAGCCAAGTAAAGGCCTCCTACGAGCAGTACTTC. The V call is TRBV4-1, the J call TRBJ2-7, with unresolved D. Trimming stripped 1 base from V and 0 bases from J, with 7 bases between. CDR1 and CDR2 from the germline V gene are MGHRA and YSYEKL. This CDR3 has 14 amino acids.

By proportion, this clonotype is medium-sized. The chain links TRBV24-1 to TRBJ2-5, with TRBD1 identical over 11 bases. The CDR3 spans 18 residues. From germline, CDR1 is KGHDR and CDR2 SFDVKD. J lost 1 base, V lost 5 bases, and 11 bases had no gene match. CDR3 protein: CATSGLGQGAVGQETQYF. CDR3 DNA: TGTGCCACCAGTGGCCTAGGACAGGGGGCGGTTGGCCAAGAGACCCAGTACTTC.

This clonotype was observed a handful of times. Sequence at one end of the junction differs from germline and may be a read error. This chain connects TRBV6-2 or TRBV6-3 to TRBJ2-7; weak D call: TRBD2 (6 bases). The CDR3 runs 15 residues. Germline loops: CDR1 MNHEY, CDR2 SVGEGT. The CDR3 spells CASSHSSLATDEQYF. CDR3 in DNA: TGTGCCAGCAGTCACTCGAGCCTAGCGACCGACGAGCAGTACTTC.

This chain connects TRBV10-3 to TRBJ2-3; TRBD2 agrees at 9 bases. Germline V gene data show CDR1 as ENHRY and CDR2 as SYGVKD. The CDR3 sequence is 18 residues long. The trim removed 5 bases at V and 1 base at J, leaving 13 bases unmatched. CDR3 sequence (DNA): TGTGCCATCAGTCGTGGGATAGCGGGGGATGAGGGCACAGATACGCAGTATTTT. Residues: CAISRGIAGDEGTDTQYF.

Ten or more counts support this clonotype. This chain connects TRBV7-9 to TRBJ2-1; a possible D gene is TRBD1 (6 bases). Germline assignment: CDR1 SEHNR and CDR2 FQNEAQ (reference sequence). The CDR3 has 15 amino acids. Trimming pared 2 bases from V and 7 bases from J, leaving 15 bases between. This CDR3 is CASSLSGHPGNEQFF. DNA for the CDR3: TGTGCCAGCAGCTTATCGGGACACCCTGGGAATGAGCAGTTCTTC.

This clonotype appeared many times. In nucleotides, the CDR3 is TGTGCCAGCCACCTGGGATTCAATCAGCCCCAGCATTTT. Its protein is CASHLGFNQPQHF. The chain couples TRBV12-3 or TRBV12-4 to TRBJ1-5; D is unclear. The CDR3 length is 13 residues. V lost 8 bases, J lost 3 bases, and 11 bases lay in between.